The entry below describes one TCR beta chain. The antigen is not known. Gene names are mouse gene names. The read gets to within 1 residue of the CDR3 end, and the germline J gene fills in the rest. This sample is drawn from a study of tissue T cells after allogeneic stem cell transplantation. Study observations and caveats: Across patients, clones rarely overlapped, yet motif clusters were shared tissue-specifically.

Germline CDR1 and CDR2: KGHTA and FQNQQP. This CDR3 comprises 13 residues. Method: immunoSEQ multiplex PCR; TCRdb's copy keeps in-frame clones and lacks some. The table has about 4,000 clones, roughly 50% seen once; the top ten hold 6.3%. Time point of the sample: mouse harvest day 7 after allogeneic transplant. Each mouse received 10^7 T-cell-depleted marrow cells plus 10^6 splenic CD5+ T cells by tail vein. Specimen: gut tissue. The sequence was collected from a female BALB/c mouse given C57BL/6 T cells with graft-versus-host disease after an allogeneic hematopoietic cell transplant. The V gene is TRBV23, the J gene TRBJ1-2; the D call in the table, TRBD1, was not verified against the DNA. The sequenced CDR3 bases are TGCTCCAGCAGTCGAACATCAAACTCCGACTACACC. It translates to CSSSRTSNSDYT. The full CDR3 protein reads CSSSRTSNSDYTF.